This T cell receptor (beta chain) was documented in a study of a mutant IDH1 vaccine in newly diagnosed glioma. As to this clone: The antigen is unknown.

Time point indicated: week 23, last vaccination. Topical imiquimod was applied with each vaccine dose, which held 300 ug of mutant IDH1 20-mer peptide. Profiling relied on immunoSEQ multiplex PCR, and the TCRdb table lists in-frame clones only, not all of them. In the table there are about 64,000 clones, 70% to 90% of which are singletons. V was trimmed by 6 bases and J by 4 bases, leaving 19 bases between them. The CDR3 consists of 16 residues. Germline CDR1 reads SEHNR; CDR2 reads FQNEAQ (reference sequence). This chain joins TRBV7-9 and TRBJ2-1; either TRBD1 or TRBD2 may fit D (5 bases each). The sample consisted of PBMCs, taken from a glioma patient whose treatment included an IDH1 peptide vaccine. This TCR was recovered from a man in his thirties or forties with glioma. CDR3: CASSPGTGQAYNEQFF. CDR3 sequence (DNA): TGTGCCAGCAGTCCAGGGACGGGGCAAGCTTACAATGAGCAGTTCTTC.